The rows below give T cell receptor beta chains drawn from one sample of a study of T cell clonotyping in hematopoietic cell transplantation. This table comes from immunoSEQ multiplex PCR, and its TCRdb copy is limited to in-frame clones, with some not included. Here the sample spans more than 20,000 clones, approximately 80% being singletons. Sequences were derived from peripheral blood mononuclear cells, sampled before stem cell transplant. The origin of the receptors is a woman aged 55-70 years with acute myeloid leukemia. Some clones in this sample may be carry-over from other donors' samples. Both conserved end residues are part of each CDR3. D genes are given only for firm matches. For some rows the clone size is stated as once, few or many, or as a class when expanded; others skip it.

v_call	d_call	j_call	clone_size	cdr3_aa	cdr3_nt
TRBV10-3	.	TRBJ2-1	.	CAISSTSSNAYNEQFF	TGTGCCATCAGTAGCACCTCTAGCAACGCCTACAATGAGCAGTTCTTC
TRBV6-5	.	TRBJ1-4	.	CASSSEGRSGEKLFF	TGTGCCAGCAGTTCCGAGGGCCGTTCGGGTGAAAAACTGTTTTTT
TRBV7-2	.	TRBJ1-4	.	CASSPSGATNEKLFF	TGTGCCAGCAGCCCGTCAGGGGCAACTAATGAAAAACTGTTTTTT
TRBV7-3	TRBD2	TRBJ2-1	once	CASSLKGRLAGGGEQFF	TGTGCCAGCAGCTTAAAGGGCCGACTAGCGGGAGGTGGAGAGCAGTTCTTC
TRBV27	.	TRBJ2-2	.	CASSLLGANTGELFF	TGTGCCAGCAGTTTATTGGGAGCCAACACCGGGGAGCTGTTTTTT
TRBV28	TRBD1	TRBJ1-5	.	CASRGTGGFQPQHF	TGTGCCAGCAGAGGGACAGGGGGTTTCCAGCCCCAGCATTTT
TRBV5-5	.	TRBJ1-2	few	CASSRGGAGYGYTF	TGTGCCAGCAGCCGAGGGGGAGCGGGCTATGGCTACACCTTC
TRBV5-8	TRBD2	TRBJ2-5	.	CASSLGLAGDETQYF	TGTGCCAGCAGCTTGGGTCTAGCGGGAGACGAGACCCAGTACTTC
TRBV5-4	.	TRBJ1-2	.	CASSPGRNYGYTF	TGTGCCAGCAGCCCGGGACGGAACTATGGCTACACCTTC
TRBV2	.	TRBJ2-7	.	CASNRVVSEQYF	TGTGCCAGCAACAGGGTAGTTTCCGAGCAGTACTTC
TRBV27	.	TRBJ1-2	.	CASRDTSRSGYTF	TGTGCCAGCCGGGACACCTCCAGGAGTGGCTACACCTTC
TRBV20-1	.	TRBJ1-1	.	CSGGGDTEAFF	TGCAGTGGGGGAGGAGACACTGAAGCTTTCTTT
TRBV28	TRBD1	TRBJ2-1	.	CASSSDRGFPYNEQFF	TGTGCCAGCAGTTCAGACAGGGGTTTCCCCTACAATGAGCAGTTCTTC
TRBV9	.	TRBJ2-2	few	CASSPQGKGTGELFF	TGTGCCAGCAGCCCCCAAGGAAAAGGCACCGGGGAGCTGTTTTTT
TRBV4-1	.	TRBJ1-6	once	CASTRSTYNSPLHF	TGCGCCAGCACGAGGTCGACCTATAATTCACCCCTCCACTTT
TRBV5-5	.	TRBJ1-5	.	CASSRDTNNQPQHF	TGTGCCAGCAGCCGGGACACTAACAATCAGCCCCAGCATTTT
TRBV7-9	TRBD1	TRBJ1-6	.	CASSLGQGANSPLHF	TGTGCCAGCAGCTTAGGTCAGGGGGCTAATTCACCCCTCCACTTT
TRBV19	.	TRBJ1-5	.	CASSIVGDMQPQHF	TGTGCCAGTAGTATAGTGGGGGATATGCAGCCCCAGCATTTT
TRBV2	TRBD1	TRBJ1-1	.	CASSARGGSNTEAFF	TGTGCCAGCAGTGCCAGGGGGGGGTCGAACACTGAAGCTTTCTTT
TRBV29-1	TRBD1	TRBJ1-1	.	CSAGGHANAEAFF	TGCAGCGCAGGGGGCCACGCGAATGCTGAAGCTTTCTTT
TRBV5-4	TRBD1	TRBJ2-5	.	CASSFSGTGGFETQYF	TGTGCCAGCAGCTTCTCAGGGACAGGGGGTTTCGAGACCCAGTACTTC
TRBV5-4	.	TRBJ1-1	few	CASTLGRNTEAFF	TGTGCCAGCACCCTGGGGAGGAACACTGAAGCTTTCTTT
TRBV6-1	.	TRBJ2-7	once	CASSEFGPPYEQYF	TGTGCCAGCAGTGAATTCGGCCCCCCCTACGAGCAGTACTTC
TRBV7-2	.	TRBJ1-1	.	CASSLIVGANTEAFF	TGTGCCAGCAGCTTAATCGTGGGGGCGAACACTGAAGCTTTCTTT
TRBV27	TRBD1	TRBJ1-1	.	CASSPGQGRAEAFF	TGTGCCAGCAGTCCGGGACAGGGACGGGCTGAAGCTTTCTTT
TRBV19	TRBD1	TRBJ1-5	.	CASSSFTGVNQPQHF	TGTGCCAGTAGTTCTTTTACAGGGGTCAATCAGCCCCAGCATTTT
TRBV10-3	.	TRBJ2-1	.	CAITGADFHEQFF	TGTGCCATCACTGGGGCCGACTTCCATGAGCAGTTCTTC
TRBV5-1	.	TRBJ1-1	.	CASSLLRVEGTEAFF	TGCGCCAGCAGCTTGCTTAGGGTTGAAGGCACTGAAGCTTTCTTT
TRBV19	TRBD2	TRBJ2-6	.	CASSPPGGSGANVLTF	TGTGCCAGTAGCCCTCCGGGGGGGAGCGGGGCCAACGTCCTGACTTTC
TRBV5-4	.	TRBJ2-5	.	CASSPGGSQETQYF	TGTGCCAGCAGCCCTGGTGGGAGCCAAGAGACCCAGTACTTC
TRBV10-3	.	TRBJ1-2	few	CAISEPNYGYTF	TGTGCCATCAGTGAGCCGAACTATGGCTACACCTTC
TRBV11-2	.	TRBJ1-5	.	CASSPGNQPQHF	TGTGCCAGCAGCCCCGGCAATCAGCCCCAGCATTTT
TRBV29-1	.	TRBJ2-7	.	CSVRVWLSYEQYF	TGCAGCGTTAGGGTCTGGCTTTCCTACGAGCAGTACTTC
TRBV27	.	TRBJ2-6	.	CASSLSGANVLTF	TGTGCCAGCAGTCTCTCTGGGGCCAACGTCCTGACTTTC
TRBV25-1	.	TRBJ1-4	.	CASSEVATNEKLFF	TGTGCCAGCAGTGAAGTTGCAACTAATGAAAAACTGTTTTTT
TRBV7-2	.	TRBJ2-7	once	CASSSRPSYEQYF	TGTGCCAGCAGCTCTAGACCCTCCTACGAGCAGTACTTC
TRBV27	TRBD1	TRBJ2-1	.	CASSADRGRSHEQFF	TGTGCCAGCAGTGCAGACAGGGGGCGCAGCCATGAGCAGTTCTTC
TRBV10-3	TRBD2	TRBJ2-5	.	CAISPTSGGVETQYF	TGTGCCATCAGCCCGACTAGCGGGGGTGTAGAGACCCAGTACTTC
TRBV7-8	.	TRBJ2-2	.	CASSLSFDSTGELFF	TGTGCCAGCAGCCTAAGCTTCGACAGCACCGGGGAGCTGTTTTTT
TRBV10-3	.	TRBJ1-5	.	CAISESGMTNQPQHF	TGTGCCATCAGTGAGTCTGGAATGACAAATCAGCCCCAGCATTTT
TRBV7-3	TRBD1	TRBJ1-1	.	CASSFTGGAGTEAFF	TGTGCCAGCAGCTTCACAGGGGGCGCGGGCACTGAAGCTTTCTTT